This T cell receptor (beta chain) was observed in a study of T cell repertoires in cytomegalovirus infection. Across the study: Both recently identified HLA-C-restricted and well-studied HLA-B-restricted CMV epitopes were used in the study. TCR beta signatures that were public indicated CMV infection and matching HLA type. General study points: Individuals carrying CMV plus the relevant HLA were identified by cumulative frequency of public TCR beta families. HLA-C-restricted CMV-specific TCR beta clonotypes were dominant in the ex vivo response.

In TCRdb, the reads were re-called with MiXCR into one record per CDR3 protein. Among 51,000 or so distinct CDR3 sequences listed, around 20% were seen once. Germline lookup yields CDR1 MGHRA and CDR2 YSYEKL. Trimming took 3 bases from V and 3 from J; bases not matched to a gene: 1. The CDR3 totals 14 residues. This clonotype was counted between two and nine times. Antigen: not known. The chain employs TRBV4-1 and TRBJ2-7; 11 positions match TRBD2. The sequencing used CD8+ T cells from cultured PBMCs, collected from culture after CMV antigen stimulation. The clonotype comes from a human donor in good health (CMV status not recorded). Some clones in this sample may be carry-over from other donors' samples. As DNA, the CDR3 is TGCGCCAGCAGCCAGCTAGCGGGGGGCTACGAGCAGTACTTC. Its translation: CASSQLAGGYEQYF.